This passage covers 29 T cell receptor beta chains from one sample sequenced in a study of cytomegalovirus exposure and HLA in healthy donors. Use of 60 Vbeta and 13 Jbeta primers characterized the PCR. Only in-frame clones appear in the TCRdb table, and some are missing; sequencing was by immunoSEQ multiplex PCR. Recorded here are 30,000 to 35,000 clones; the top ten clones represent about 1.9%. The sequencing sample was made of PBMCs. Receptor source: a woman between 35 and 50 years old in good health and CMV-seropositive.

The chain employs TRBV23-1 and TRBJ2-3; a weak D match, TRBD1 (6 bases). TRBV23-1 is treated as an ORF (open reading frame) with a function not yet certain. The CDR3 spans 16 residues. V dropped 6 bases and J dropped 1 base, with 17 bases sitting between them. The CDR3 DNA reads TGCGCCAGCAGATCCGACAGGCAAGATTGCACAGATACGCAGTATTTT. It is translated as CASRSDRQDCTDTQYF.

This chain connects TRBV2 to TRBJ1-5; 7 nucleotides align to TRBD1. The V gene end was trimmed by 3 bases and the J gene end by 0 bases; junction bases not matched to a gene: 5. The CDR3 totals 16 residues. Germline CDR1 SNHLY, CDR2 FYNNEI. The chain's CDR3 is CASSETGLHSNQPQHF. CDR3 nucleotide sequence: TGTGCCAGCAGTGAGACAGGGCTCCATAGCAATCAGCCCCAGCATTTT.

The chain recombines TRBV30 with TRBJ1-1, with D possibly matching TRBD1 (6 bases). Germline loops: CDR1 GTSNPN, CDR2 SVGIG (reference sequence). The CDR3 is 12 residues long. V was clipped by 2 bases and J by 7 bases, with 11 bases between them. CDR3 coding DNA: TGTGCCTGGAGTCTTGGACAGTATGAAGCTTTCTTT. Encoded protein: CAWSLGQYEAFF.

Note on this clone: Other nucleotide sequences in the sample specify the same CDR3. The V call is TRBV6-5, the J call TRBJ1-1; D call uncertain. CDR1 MNHEY and CDR2 SVGAGI come from the germline V gene. V dropped 0 bases and J dropped 0 bases, with 5 bases sitting between them. The CDR3 length is 14 residues. This CDR3 reads CASSYSRLNTEAFF. DNA of the CDR3: TGTGCCAGCAGTTACTCCCGGTTGAACACTGAAGCTTTCTTT.

The chain couples TRBV7-3 to TRBJ1-6; the D is unclear. The length of the CDR3 is 17 residues. The germline V gene has CDR1 SGHTA and CDR2 FQGTGA. CDR3 protein: CAILFGLPADLDSPLHF. The CDR3 region has the DNA TGTGCTATTCTTTTCGGGCTTCCAGCGGATTTGGATTCACCCCTCCACTTT.

The chain carries TRBV27 and TRBJ2-2; 14 nucleotides align to TRBD2. The CDR3 covers 16 residues. The J segment lost 4 bases and the V segment lost 5 bases, leaving 3 bases of the junction unmatched. The germline V gene has CDR1 MNHEY and CDR2 SMNVEV (reference sequence). The CDR3 spells CASSRGLAGGTGELFF. The DNA of the CDR3 is TGTGCCAGCAGTCGAGGACTAGCGGGAGGCACCGGGGAGCTGTTTTTT.

The chain employs TRBV30 and TRBJ1-4; 9 positions match TRBD1. V dropped 7 bases and J dropped 8; count of bases not matched to a gene: 14. Germline CDR1 reads GTSNPN; CDR2 reads SVGIG (reference sequence). This CDR3 is 15 amino acids long. For the CDR3, the DNA is TGTGCCTTAACCCGACCGGGACAGGGAAGGGAAAAACTGTTTTTT. The encoded protein is CALTRPGQGREKLFF.

By frequency, this clone registers medium-sized. The genes are TRBV6-5 and TRBJ1-2, with TRBD1 matching over 8 bases. The length of the CDR3 is 13 residues. The J segment lost 6 bases and the V segment lost 5 bases, leaving 5 bases of the junction unmatched. CDR1 MNHEY and CDR2 SVGAGI come from the germline V gene. The CDR3 DNA reads TGTGCCAGCAGTCCAGGACAGGGTAATGGCTACACCTTC. It is translated as CASSPGQGNGYTF.

The chain uses TRBV25-1 and TRBJ2-7; 9 nucleotides agree with TRBD1. V trimming: 0 bases; J trimming: 3 bases; junction bases outside the gene matches: 9. This CDR3 comprises 17 residues. From germline, CDR1 is MGHDK and CDR2 SYGVNS. The CDR3 is CASSEYGGTGSVYEQYF. In nucleotides, the CDR3 is TGTGCCAGCAGTGAATATGGGGGGACAGGGTCGGTCTACGAGCAGTACTTC.

The chain uses TRBV27 and TRBJ2-5; 7 bases map to TRBD1. The CDR3 runs to 14 residues. V lost 4 bases to trimming and J lost 4 bases; unmatched junction nucleotides: 6. CDR1 and CDR2 (germline): MNHEY, SMNVEV (reference sequence). The CDR3 spells CASSWGDRVETQYF. CDR3 DNA: TGTGCCAGCAGTTGGGGCGACAGGGTAGAGACCCAGTACTTC.

V usage is TRBV11-2 and J usage is TRBJ2-7, with TRBD2 as a possible D gene (6 bases). Trimming removed 5 bases at V and 0 bases at J, with 14 bases between. This CDR3 contains 15 residues. Looked up from germline, CDR1 is SGHAT and CDR2 is FQNNGV. CDR3 loop: CASSPLRGYSYEQYF. CDR3 sequence (DNA): TGTGCCAGCAGCCCGCTACGGGGGTACTCCTACGAGCAGTACTTC.

The chain employs TRBV6-6 and TRBJ1-2, with 9 bases lining up with TRBD1. This CDR3 region has 14 residues. In germline, CDR1 is MNHNY, CDR2 SVGAGI (reference sequence). Trimming removed 7 bases from V and 6 bases from J; junction bases left unmatched: 9. CDR3 amino acids: CASIRRDRVHGYTF. The CDR3, as DNA: TGTGCCAGCATCCGCCGGGACAGGGTCCATGGCTACACCTTC.

V usage is TRBV12-1 and J usage is TRBJ1-5. TRBV12-1 counts as a pseudogene. The length of the CDR3 is 18 residues. This CDR3 is CASRRAGRGDYSNQPQHF. CDR3 nucleotides: TGTGCCAGCAGACGAGCGGGACGGGGAGATTATAGCAATCAGCCCCAGCATTTT.

The CDR3 nucleotides read TGTGCCAGCAGTCTAGCGGGAGGGCCCAATGAGCAGTTCTTC. This encodes CASSLAGGPNEQFF. This sequence joins TRBV6-6 and TRBJ2-1; 12 bases fit TRBD2. The CDR3 extends over 14 amino acids. Germline-derived CDR1 and CDR2 are MNHNY and SVGAGI (reference sequence). Unmatched junction bases numbered 2, after V lost 5 bases and J lost 6 bases.

This chain joins TRBV4-2 and TRBJ2-7; 9 bases line up with TRBD1. CDR1 is LGHNA and CDR2 is YNFKEQ in the germline V gene. The CDR3 length is 15 residues. The junction had 8 bases not matched to a gene; V was cut back by 1 base and J by 7 bases. CDR3 sequence: CASSQATGTGWEQYF. The CDR3 DNA is TGTGCCAGCAGCCAAGCCACCGGGACAGGGTGGGAGCAGTACTTC.

CDR3: CASSEDSSGANVLTF. DNA for the CDR3: TGTGCCAGCAGTGAAGATAGCTCTGGGGCCAACGTCCTGACTTTC. V gene TRBV6-1 combines with J gene TRBJ2-6; the D is unclear. Trimming pared 1 base from V and 0 bases from J, leaving 4 bases between. CDR1 is MNHNS and CDR2 is SASEGT in the germline V gene. The CDR3 has 15 residues.

The V call is TRBV7-9, the J call TRBJ1-3; a possible D gene is TRBD1 (5 bases). V lost 10 bases, J lost 2 bases, and 12 bases lay in between. Looked up from germline, CDR1 is SEHNR and CDR2 is FQNEAQ (reference sequence). The CDR3 is 13 residues long. CDR3 nucleotides: TGTGCCACCTCAGGGAGGGCTGGAAACACCATATATTTT. Amino acids: CATSGRAGNTIYF.

The chain uses TRBV28 and TRBJ2-2, with D possibly being TRBD2 (6 bases). With 6 bases removed from V and 2 bases from J, the gap between germline ends came to 10 bases. Per the germline V gene, CDR1 is MDHEN and CDR2 is SYDVKM. CDR3 length: 14 amino acids. In DNA, the CDR3 is TGTGCCAGCAGGGGGACTCCCAACACCGGGGAGCTGTTTTTT. This sequence encodes CASRGTPNTGELFF.

In terms of frequency, this clone is medium-sized. The genes are TRBV11-2 and TRBJ2-7; 9 nucleotides align to TRBD1. V shed 4 bases and J 1 base; nucleotides not matched to a gene: 2. CDR3 size: 14 residues. Looked up from germline, CDR1 is SGHAT and CDR2 is FQNNGV. CDR3 in DNA: TGTGCCAGCAGCTCCGGACAGGGGTCCTACGAGCAGTACTTC. Translating gives CASSSGQGSYEQYF.

The chain is built from TRBV4-3 and TRBJ1-2; 11 bases are a match to TRBD1. Germline CDR1 LGHNA, CDR2 YSLEER. The ends lost 4 bases at V and 12 bases at J; junction bases unmatched: 13. CDR3 size: 15 residues. CDR3 in DNA: TGCGCCAGCAGCCTAAGGAACGGGACAGGGGGTAATCACACCTTC. Translated, it gives CASSLRNGTGGNHTF.

The rearrangement joins TRBV6-4 to TRBJ2-1; TRBD2 agrees at 13 bases. Germline V gene sequence: CDR1 MRHNA, CDR2 SNTAGT. This CDR3 is 16 amino acids long. After removal of 3 bases from V and 9 bases from J, the junction contained 8 bases not matched to a gene. CDR3 sequence (DNA): TGTGCCAGCAGTGAGTCTACTAGCGGGGGGGCAAGTGAGCAGTTCTTC. Amino acids: CASSESTSGGASEQFF.

The J gene is TRBJ1-2, the V gene TRBV29-1; 7 bases are a match to TRBD1. Germline CDR1 and CDR2: SQVTM and ANQGSEA. V shed 7 bases and J 7 bases; nucleotides not matched to a gene: 9. There are 12 residues in the CDR3. The CDR3 DNA reads as TGCAGCGCCGCGACAGGGCTGGTTGGCTACACCTTC. It encodes CSAATGLVGYTF.

J is TRBJ2-7 and V is TRBV6-6, with D hard to call. The CDR3 is 14 residues long. With 2 bases removed from V and 0 bases from J, the gap between germline ends came to 8 bases. CDR1 and CDR2 (germline): MNHNY, SVGAGI (reference sequence). The CDR3 DNA reads as TGTGCCAGCAGTTACGATTTGCGCTCCTACGAGCAGTACTTC. Translation gives CASSYDLRSYEQYF.

V and J are TRBV7-9 and TRBJ2-5, with unresolved D. CDR3 size: 15 residues. Trimming cost V 4 bases and J 3 bases, with 15 bases left between them. CDR1 is SEHNR and CDR2 is FQNEAQ in the germline V gene (reference sequence). CDR3 protein: CASSSSIAFKETQYF. The CDR3 region has the DNA TGTGCCAGCAGCTCCTCTATTGCGTTCAAAGAGACCCAGTACTTC.

The chain joins TRBV27 to TRBJ1-1; the D gene is possibly TRBD1 (6 bases). The CDR3 runs 12 residues. Germline V gene data show CDR1 as MNHEY and CDR2 as SMNVEV (reference sequence). Trimming took off 3 bases at V and 12 bases at J, with 14 bases between the two ends. The CDR3 is CASSFLGTPPFF. The DNA of the CDR3 is TGTGCCAGCAGTTTCTTGGGGACACCGCCTTTCTTT.

This chain links TRBV13 with TRBJ2-5; 8 nucleotides match TRBD2. J was trimmed by 0 bases and V by 2 bases; bases with no gene match: 5. Germline V gives CDR1 PRHDT, CDR2 FYEKMQ (reference sequence). The CDR3 is made up of 16 amino acids. For the CDR3, the DNA is TGTGCCAGCAGCTTATACGGGGGGGGGTACCAAGAGACCCAGTACTTC. Protein sequence: CASSLYGGGYQETQYF.

The chain uses TRBV28 and TRBJ2-1, with 7 bases matching TRBD1. Germline V gene sequence: CDR1 MDHEN, CDR2 SYDVKM. V shed 1 base, J shed 6 bases, and the junction held 3 bases outside the gene matches. The length of the CDR3 is 14 residues. The CDR3, as DNA: TGTGCCAGCAGTTTATATGGGACAGCCAATGAGCAGTTCTTC. Amino acid sequence: CASSLYGTANEQFF.

The rearrangement uses TRBV7-6 and TRBJ2-6, with D unclear. V was clipped by 7 bases and J by 0 bases, with 4 bases between them. This CDR3 is 13 amino acids long. Germline CDR1 SGHVS, CDR2 FNYEAQ. CDR3 bases: TGTGCCAGCACCGGCTCTGGGGCCAACGTCCTGACTTTC. Its translation: CASTGSGANVLTF.

The chain couples TRBV10-1 to TRBJ2-7, with D possibly matching TRBD2 (6 bases). Germline V lookup: CDR1 WNHNN, CDR2 SYGVQD (reference sequence). The ends were cut back, 4 bases at V and 0 bases at J, with 19 bases in the middle. CDR3 length: 17 amino acids. The CDR3: CASSGQGGTVSSYEQYF. The CDR3 nucleotides read TGCGCCAGCAGTGGACAAGGCGGGACCGTAAGCTCCTACGAGCAGTACTTC.